The 26 T cell receptor beta chains below all came from one sample that was sequenced in a study of PD-L1 blockade in urothelial cancer. The method was immunoSEQ multiplex PCR; TCRdb's version includes in-frame clones alone and lacks a portion of them. Of 57,000 or so clones in the sample, roughly 80% were seen once. This sample comprised PBMCs, obtained around atezolizumab (anti-PD-L1) treatment. These receptors were taken from a man aged 65 to 79 with urothelial cancer.

Regarding this clone: A read error may account for a junction end that differs from germline. This chain joins TRBV7-8 and TRBJ2-7; D is unresolved. Germline assignment: CDR1 SGHVS and CDR2 FQNEAQ. CDR3 length: 11 amino acids. CDR3 bases: TGTGCCAGCAGATCCGATGGCTCATGGCACTTC. Protein sequence: CASRSDGSWHF.

In DNA, the CDR3 is TGTGCCAGCAGTTACTCCCAGCGGCCAACGCCAGATACGCAGTATTTT. Amino acid sequence: CASSYSQRPTPDTQYF. The chain uses TRBV6-6 and TRBJ2-3; maybe TRBD2 (5 bases). This CDR3 has 16 amino acids. Germline V CDR1 and CDR2: MNHNY, SVGAGI (reference sequence). Trimming shortened V by 0 bases and J by 4 bases, and 14 bases separated the two germline ends.

CDR3 nucleotides: TGTGCCAGCAGTTACACAGCGACAGGGGGCAACGAGCAGTACTTC. Amino acid sequence: CASSYTATGGNEQYF. This sequence joins TRBV6-5 and TRBJ2-7; the match to TRBD1 covers 10 bases. Germline-derived CDR1 and CDR2 are MNHEY and SVGAGI. V shed 2 bases, J shed 5 bases, and the junction held 6 bases outside the gene matches. This CDR3 comprises 15 residues.

The rearrangement joins TRBV19 to TRBJ2-6; 8 bases map to TRBD1. Trimming removed 6 bases from V and 2 bases from J; junction bases left unmatched: 6. The CDR3 spans 16 residues. Germline CDR1 and CDR2: LNHDA and SQIVND (reference sequence). CDR3 sequence reads: CASSRQGMAGANVLTF. CDR3 DNA: TGTGCCAGTAGCCGACAGGGGATGGCTGGGGCCAACGTCCTGACTTTC.

V usage is TRBV6-5 and J usage is TRBJ1-2, with TRBD1 matching over 9 bases. V was clipped by 5 bases and J by 2 bases; unmatched bases: 6. The CDR3 has 15 amino acids. Germline V CDR1 and CDR2: MNHEY, SVGAGI. CDR3 coding DNA: TGTGCCAGCAGTCCCGGGACAGGGACCAACTATGGCTACACCTTC. The encoded protein is CASSPGTGTNYGYTF.

V gene TRBV5-1 combines with J gene TRBJ2-1; 12 bases match TRBD2. Germline trimming cut 3 bases from V and 6 bases from J; bases unmatched to any gene: 13. The CDR3 runs to 18 residues. Germline CDR1 reads SGHRS; CDR2 reads YFSETQ. The CDR3 loop is CASSSWGPLAGGPNEQFF. The CDR3 DNA reads as TGCGCCAGCAGCTCCTGGGGACCACTAGCGGGAGGCCCCAATGAGCAGTTCTTC.

The gene calls are TRBV5-1 and TRBJ2-3; 7 nucleotides match TRBD2. The CDR3 length is 15 residues. V was clipped by 0 bases and J by 0 bases; unmatched bases: 1. CDR1 is SGHRS, CDR2 YFSETQ, per germline. In nucleotides, the CDR3 is TGCGCCAGCAGCTTGGGGGGACTAAGCACAGATACGCAGTATTTT. This translates into CASSLGGLSTDTQYF.

This clone was picked up a small number of times. V is TRBV11-2 and J is TRBJ1-2; TRBD1 is a possible D gene (6 bases). The CDR3 is made up of 15 amino acids. Deletions cut 4 bases from V and 1 base from J, with 13 bases between. CDR1 is SGHAT and CDR2 is FQNNGV in the germline V gene. The CDR3 protein is CASSSLQGFNYGYTF. The CDR3 DNA follows: TGTGCCAGCAGCTCGTTACAGGGTTTTAACTATGGCTACACCTTC.

V gene TRBV6-5 combines with J gene TRBJ2-1; TRBD2 matches at 8 bases. Germline V gene lookup returns CDR1 MNHEY and CDR2 SVGAGI. Trimming removed 6 bases from V and 0 bases from J; junction bases left unmatched: 4. The CDR3 totals 15 residues. This CDR3 reads CASRYSGTSYNEQFF. DNA of the CDR3: TGTGCCAGCAGGTATAGCGGGACCTCCTACAATGAGCAGTTCTTC.

This rearrangement joins TRBV5-4 to TRBJ2-2, with TRBD2 identical over 10 bases. This CDR3 contains 16 residues. V lost 0 bases, J lost 7 bases, and 6 bases stayed unmatched. The V gene's germline CDR1 is SGHNT and CDR2 YYREEE (reference sequence). CDR3 in amino acids: CASSLELAGRIGELFF. CDR3 nucleotides: TGTGCCAGCAGCTTGGAACTAGCGGGAAGGATCGGGGAGCTGTTTTTT.

The chain combines TRBV5-8 with TRBJ1-2; TRBD1 might be the D (5 bases). Germline V lookup: CDR1 SGHTS, CDR2 YDEGEE. CDR3 size: 13 residues. Trimming removed 4 bases at V and 4 bases at J, with 11 bases between. DNA of the CDR3: TGTGCCAGCAGCCCTATGACAGTCTATGGCTACACCTTC. This translates into CASSPMTVYGYTF.

J is TRBJ2-7 and V is TRBV30; D gene uncertain. V was clipped by 2 bases and J by 5 bases, with 16 bases between them. Per the germline V gene, CDR1 is GTSNPN and CDR2 is SVGIG (reference sequence). The CDR3 is 14 amino acids. The CDR3 spells CAWSRNAKLNEQYF. For the CDR3, the DNA is TGTGCCTGGAGTCGCAATGCAAAGCTTAACGAGCAGTACTTC.

This rearrangement joins TRBV5-1 to TRBJ2-1; TRBD2 is a possible D gene (6 bases). Germline V gene data show CDR1 as SGHRS and CDR2 as YFSETQ. V dropped 4 bases and J dropped 8 bases, with 16 bases sitting between them. The CDR3 is 14 amino acids. The CDR3 loop is CASSVSGPRDEQFF. Written as DNA, the CDR3 is TGCGCCAGCAGCGTTAGCGGCCCTCGCGATGAGCAGTTCTTC.

The chain combines TRBV9 with TRBJ2-1; 11 bases map to TRBD2. CDR3 length: 17 residues. Germline V CDR1 and CDR2: SGDLS, YYNGEE. Trimming removed 4 bases from V and 6 bases from J; junction bases left unmatched: 12. The CDR3 is CASSLRGGTSGFNEQFF. CDR3 DNA: TGTGCCAGCAGCCTCCGGGGCGGGACTAGCGGTTTCAATGAGCAGTTCTTC.

The V call is TRBV4-1, the J call TRBJ2-1; 9 bases match TRBD2. The CDR3 totals 17 residues. Germline values: CDR1 MGHRA, CDR2 YSYEKL. Unmatched junction bases numbered 12, after V lost 4 bases and J lost 5 bases. CDR3 in amino acids: CASSPSGTSRSHNEQFF. The CDR3 DNA sequence: TGCGCCAGCAGCCCGAGCGGGACTAGCCGGAGTCACAATGAGCAGTTCTTC.

The J gene is TRBJ1-2, the V gene TRBV15; D perhaps matches TRBD1 (6 bases). CDR1 and CDR2 (germline): LNHNV, YYDKDF (reference sequence). This CDR3 is built from 15 residues. Trimming stripped 3 bases from V and 1 base from J, with 12 bases between. CDR3 residues: CATSRAGAINYGYTF. As DNA, the CDR3 is TGTGCCACCAGCAGGGCGGGGGCGATTAACTATGGCTACACCTTC.

The chain employs TRBV5-4 and TRBJ2-1; 9 bases align to TRBD2. Germline lookup yields CDR1 SGHNT and CDR2 YYREEE (reference sequence). The CDR3 consists of 15 residues. Germline trimming cut 1 base from V and 3 bases from J; bases unmatched to any gene: 2. In DNA form, the CDR3 reads TGTGCCAGCAGCTTGAAAGCGGGAGGCTACAATGAGCAGTTCTTC. Amino acid sequence: CASSLKAGGYNEQFF.

This clone was picked up a small number of times. This rearrangement joins TRBV5-1 to TRBJ1-5, with D unresolved. The CDR3 totals 15 residues. Germline CDR1 is SGHRS and CDR2 is YFSETQ. V lost 0 bases, J lost 3 bases, and 10 bases lay in between. Written as DNA, the CDR3 is TGCGCCAGCAGCTTGGAAGGGAGCAACAATCAGCCCCAGCATTTT. It encodes CASSLEGSNNQPQHF.

The chain has TRBV19 and TRBJ2-1, with 8 bases fitting TRBD2. This CDR3 spans 15 amino acids. Germline V lookup: CDR1 LNHDA, CDR2 SQIVND (reference sequence). The V gene end was trimmed by 3 bases and the J gene end by 7 bases; junction bases not matched to a gene: 8. The CDR3 coding sequence is TGTGCCAGTAGTATTATAAGCGGGAGAGTGAATGAGCAGTTCTTC. Translated, it gives CASSIISGRVNEQFF.

V and J are TRBV19 and TRBJ2-1, with 9 nucleotides matching TRBD2. Germline CDR1 LNHDA, CDR2 SQIVND (reference sequence). The CDR3 runs to 15 residues. V lost 6 bases and J lost 3; bases outside the gene matches: 6. The CDR3 loop reads CASRRTSVYYNEQFF. DNA for the CDR3: TGTGCCAGTAGGAGGACTAGCGTCTACTACAATGAGCAGTTCTTC.

The CDR3 sequence: CASSLSVGNTEAFF. CDR3 bases: TGTGCCAGCAGTTTATCGGTCGGGAACACTGAAGCTTTCTTT. The rearrangement links TRBV27 to TRBJ1-1; D is unresolved. The V and J ends lost 0 bases and 1 base respectively, with 6 bases between them. The CDR3 covers 14 residues. Looked up from germline, CDR1 is MNHEY and CDR2 is SMNVEV (reference sequence).

The CDR3 bases are TGTGCCAGCTCACCATGGAGCAGGGGGCGAGGTGGCTACACCTTC. Protein sequence: CASSPWSRGRGGYTF. V and J are TRBV18 and TRBJ1-2, with 8 positions matching TRBD1. Germline CDR1 is KGHSH and CDR2 is LQKENI. With V trimmed by 2 bases and J by 7 bases, 9 bases remained unmatched. The CDR3 sequence is 15 residues long.

CDR3 in amino acids: CASRLQGTDTQYF. As DNA, the CDR3 is TGCGCCAGCAGACTACAGGGAACAGATACGCAGTATTTT. The gene calls are TRBV10-1 and TRBJ2-3, with a tentative D call TRBD1 (6 bases). Germline-derived CDR1 and CDR2 are WNHNN and SYGVQD (reference sequence). This CDR3 has 13 residues. The V end lost 6 bases, the J end lost 3 bases, and 10 bases lay between the germline ends.

This clone has just a few counts. The rearrangement joins TRBV2 to TRBJ1-5; 7 bases are shared with TRBD1. Trimming cost V 1 base and J 4 bases; bases outside gene matches: 1. The germline gives CDR1 SNHLY, CDR2 FYNNEI. This CDR3 is 14 amino acids long. The CDR3 loop reads CASSEGRGNQPQHF. The CDR3 DNA reads TGTGCCAGCAGTGAAGGCAGGGGGAATCAGCCCCAGCATTTT.

This chain joins TRBV6-5 and TRBJ2-1; D remains ambiguous. CDR1 and CDR2 (germline): MNHEY, SVGAGI. CDR3 size: 12 residues. V lost 2 bases and J 9 bases, leaving 8 bases between the germline ends. The CDR3 DNA reads as TGTGCCAGCAGTTACGTCCGGAGTGAGCAGTTCTTC. This encodes CASSYVRSEQFF.

V usage is TRBV7-9 and J usage is TRBJ1-1, with TRBD1 matching over 9 bases. CDR1 and CDR2 (germline): SEHNR, FQNEAQ (reference sequence). CDR3 length: 15 amino acids. Trimming took 3 bases from V and 5 from J; bases not matched to a gene: 7. CDR3 sequence: CASSFPQGAETEAFF. In DNA, the CDR3 is TGTGCCAGCAGCTTCCCACAGGGGGCGGAAACTGAAGCTTTCTTT.